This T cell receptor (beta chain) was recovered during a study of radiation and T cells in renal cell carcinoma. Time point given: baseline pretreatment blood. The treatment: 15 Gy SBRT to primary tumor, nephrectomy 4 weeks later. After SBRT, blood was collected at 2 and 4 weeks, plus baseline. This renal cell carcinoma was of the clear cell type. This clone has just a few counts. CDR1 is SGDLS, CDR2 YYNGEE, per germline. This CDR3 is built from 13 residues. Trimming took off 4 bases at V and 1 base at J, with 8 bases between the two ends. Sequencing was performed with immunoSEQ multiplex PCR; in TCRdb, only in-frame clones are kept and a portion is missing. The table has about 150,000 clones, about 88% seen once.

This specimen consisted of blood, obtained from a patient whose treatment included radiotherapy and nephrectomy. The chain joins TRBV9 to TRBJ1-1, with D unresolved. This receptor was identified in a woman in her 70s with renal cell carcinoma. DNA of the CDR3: TGTGCCAGCAGCCCACTGTCGAACACTGAAGCTTTCTTT. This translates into CASSPLSNTEAFF. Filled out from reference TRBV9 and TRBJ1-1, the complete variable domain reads DSGVTQTPKHLITATGQRVTLRCSPRSGDLSVYWYQQSLDQGLQFLIQYYNGEERAKGNILERFSAQQFPDLHSELNLSSLELGDSALYFCASSPLSNTEAFFGQGTRLTVV.